The entry that follows covers one T cell receptor (beta chain) sequence. This sample was taken from a study of blood T cell repertoires in COVID-19. Study-level information: Collection of acute and convalescent COVID-19 samples took place in the United States, Italy and Spain.

The trim removed 6 bases at V and 7 bases at J, leaving 11 bases unmatched. This CDR3 contains 15 residues. Germline loops: CDR1 LNHDA, CDR2 SQIVND (reference sequence). Ages ranged from about 18 to 89 years, with residence in around 24 US areas. Donors were grouped by their self-reported clinical history. Generated by immunoSEQ multiplex PCR, the TCRdb table keeps only in-frame clones and is missing some. Of about 350,000 clones in the sample, 87% were seen once. V and J are TRBV19 and TRBJ2-3, with 9 bases that match TRBD1. The specimen sequenced was PBMCs or T cells enriched from blood (not recorded which). The sequence came from a woman in her 30s who had recovered from COVID-19. CDR3 DNA sequence: TGTGCCAGTAGGACCCCCGGGACAGGGAGAAATACGCAGTATTTT. Amino acid sequence: CASRTPGTGRNTQYF.